Sequencing of this TCR beta chain was carried out in a study of blood T cell repertoires in COVID-19. Study-wide background: Acute and convalescent COVID-19 specimens originated in the United States, Italy and Spain. PBMCs, B-cell-depleted T cells, or T cells were the source of the cDNA or gDNA that made up the material.

The CDR3 is made up of 15 amino acids. V dropped 0 bases and J dropped 4 bases, with 11 bases sitting between them. Germline V gene sequence: CDR1 MNHEY, CDR2 SVGAGI. Seattle patients were enrolled during active infection and followed longitudinally. Original processing methods: Reference gene primer amplification gave estimated nucleated cell counts. Generated by immunoSEQ multiplex PCR, the TCRdb table keeps only in-frame clones and is missing some. That table gives V, J and clone size, and the DNA gave D and trimming. The data contain 380,000 or so clones, 65% to 90% of them singletons. Material for sequencing was peripheral blood. The sequence was obtained from an older woman with COVID-19, enrolled during active disease. This chain uses TRBV6-5 with TRBJ2-3; a possible D gene is TRBD1 (5 bases). The CDR3 is CASSYSGLGADTQYF. Here the CDR3 DNA reads TGTGCCAGCAGTTACTCGGGGCTAGGTGCAGATACGCAGTATTTT.